These T cell receptor beta chains were read from a single sample in a study of T-cell memory formation after mild COVID-19. TCRdb reprocessed the 5' RACE reads via MiXCR and lists one record per CDR3 protein. The sample includes 450,000 to 650,000 distinct CDR3 sequences, 20% to 25% seen only once; the top ten take 7% to 9%. Sequencing was performed on PBMCs or a T cell subset sorted from them (not recorded which). The receptor source for this set is an adult woman who had mild COVID-19 (a few samples of this study predate the infection). Cell type and time point are not known. The conserved cysteine and the conserved F or W are not part of the CDR3 here. A D gene is named only where the DNA matches it firmly.

>TRBV5-4|-
ASSLDDSNTEAF
>TRBV7-9|TRBD1
ASSPGTGPDNEQF
>TRBV7-9|-
ACTGSYNEQF
>TRBV5-1|-
ASNQGGTGELF
>TRBV7-9|-
ASSPSSGTNTQY
>TRBV5-6|-
ASSFTGSSYEQY
>TRBV27|-
ASSYTGTSSSYNSPLH
>TRBV6-5|TRBD1
ASRGQGGSNYGYT
>TRBV6-2/TRBV6-3|-
ASSTYYEQY
>TRBV27|-
ASRKQQMNTGELF
>TRBV4-1|-
ASSQEQAPQY
>TRBV14|TRBD2
ASSFRASGGGVETQY